The clone carrying this T cell receptor (beta chain) turned up a few times. These data belong to a study of T cells after yellow fever vaccination. The CDR3 covers 13 residues. V dropped 8 bases and J dropped 0 bases, with 10 bases sitting between them. TCRdb processed the 5' RACE reads anew with MiXCR; each CDR3 protein has one entry. The data contain 500,000 to 650,000 distinct CDR3 sequences, about 12% of them singletons. The input for sequencing was PBMCs, taken on the day of the yellow fever booster vaccination. The sequence was collected from a man aged 30 to 45 who received the YFV17D yellow fever vaccine. This chain links TRBV12-3 or TRBV12-4 with TRBJ1-2; D possibly corresponds to TRBD1 (5 bases). CDR3 sequence reads: CASGDRANYGYTF. For the CDR3, the DNA is TGTGCCAGCGGCGACAGAGCTAACTATGGCTACACCTTC.